This T cell receptor beta chain is drawn from a study of blood T cell repertoires in COVID-19 (dated by TCRdb to 2020 to 2021). Concerning the study at large: Collaborator samples came from the United States, Italy and Spain and covered acute and convalescent phases of COVID-19. The material from the prospective study consisted of cDNA or gDNA derived from T cells, B-cell-depleted T cells, or PBMCs. Subjects who had been exposed to COVID-19, were actively infected with it, or had recovered from it provided the deeply sampled blood TCRbeta repertoires that made up the dataset. A freely available public database, intended as a resource for researchers studying the immune response to SARS-CoV-2, is where the repertoires were released. The samples were drawn from two sources: the first 160 participants of the ongoing ImmuneRACE study, and 950 to 1,500 subjects contributed by 6 global collaborators. A de-identified subject ID, COVID-19 status, age in years and sex were almost always included in the sample metadata. HLA class I and class II types, where available, came from metadata supplied by the sample provider rather than from assay-based typing.

The collaborating institutions used their own protocols to collect whole blood in K2EDTA tubes. Collaborator samples were shipped for TCRbeta analysis as frozen whole blood, isolated PBMCs, or DNA extracted from either sample type. With regard to this clone: Its antigen has not been determined. No qualities accompany the bases; no much larger clone lies one base away.

TCRbeta CDR3 regions were amplified from genomic DNA by means of the immunoSEQ Assay, a bias-controlled multiplex PCR. In the source study's methods: Within the assay, amplification of reference gene primers was used to estimate how many nucleated cells each sample contained. Sequence reads were collapsed and filtered to measure the absolute abundance of every unique TCRbeta CDR3 rearrangement. For each sample, productive Simpson clonality was calculated by taking the square root of Simpson's diversity index across productive rearrangements. The table was pulled from immuneACCESS by TCRdb, which kept in-frame rearrangements only. Such tables lose some clones; where checked, under half of the loss comes from unresolved V genes, and the rest has no known cause. D and trimming were read from the DNA, whereas the V and J calls and clone size are those reported in that table. The sample has more than 250,000 clones on record, about nine tenths of them singletons. The biggest ten clones account for 1% of the sample.

Here is what the overall study found, with its caveats: Clinical and demographic metadata were provided uncurated, with the amount varying by source and participant.

Counted from cysteine to phenylalanine, this CDR3 has 12 amino acids. Only CDR3 DNA is held: 36 bases, read in frame from base 1. V drops 6 bases and J drops 8 bases, leaving 13 bases in between. The germline V gene encodes CDR1 MNHEY and CDR2 SVGAGI. Sequencing input: peripheral blood. The receptor comes from a man aged 45-65 years with active or convalescent COVID-19. The rearranged chain carries TRBV6-5 and TRBJ1-1, with the D gene call left open. The CDR3 loop reads CASSGGLLEAFF. The DNA is TGTGCCAGCAGCGGAGGTCTTCTAGAAGCTTTCTTT.